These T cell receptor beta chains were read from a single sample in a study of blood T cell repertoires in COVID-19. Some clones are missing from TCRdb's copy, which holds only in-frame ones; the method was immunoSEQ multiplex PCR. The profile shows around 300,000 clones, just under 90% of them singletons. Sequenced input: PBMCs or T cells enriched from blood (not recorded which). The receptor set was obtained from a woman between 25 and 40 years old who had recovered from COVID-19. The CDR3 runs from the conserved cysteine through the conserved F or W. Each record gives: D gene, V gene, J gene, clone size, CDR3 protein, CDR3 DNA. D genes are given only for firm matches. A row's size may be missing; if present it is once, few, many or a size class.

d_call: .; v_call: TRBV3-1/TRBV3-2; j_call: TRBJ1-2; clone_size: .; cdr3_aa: CASSQGGGYTF; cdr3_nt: TGTGCCAGCAGCCAAGGGGGCGGCTACACCTTC
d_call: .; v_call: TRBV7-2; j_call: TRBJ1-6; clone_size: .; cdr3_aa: CASSTLQGRSPLHF; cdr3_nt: TGTGCCAGCAGCACCCTCCAGGGGCGCTCACCCCTCCACTTT
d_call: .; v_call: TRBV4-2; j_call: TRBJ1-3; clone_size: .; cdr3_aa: CASSQVGVLSGNTIYF; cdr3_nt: TGTGCCAGCAGCCAAGTTGGAGTCCTCTCTGGAAACACCATATATTTT
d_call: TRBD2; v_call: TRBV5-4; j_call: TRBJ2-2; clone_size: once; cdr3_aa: CASSLGLAGITGELFF; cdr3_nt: TGTGCCAGCAGCTTGGGTCTAGCGGGAATCACCGGGGAGCTGTTTTTT
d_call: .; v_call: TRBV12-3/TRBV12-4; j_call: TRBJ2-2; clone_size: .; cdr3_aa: CASSFQGAGELFF; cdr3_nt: TGTGCCAGCAGTTTCCAGGGCGCCGGGGAGCTGTTTTTT
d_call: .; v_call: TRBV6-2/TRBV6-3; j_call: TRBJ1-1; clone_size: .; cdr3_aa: CASSYRPPPRGPEAFF; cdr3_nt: TGTGCCAGCAGTTACCGCCCCCCACCCCGCGGTCCTGAAGCTTTCTTT
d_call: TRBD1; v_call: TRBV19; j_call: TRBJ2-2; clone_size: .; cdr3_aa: CASSRSRTGGNTGELFF; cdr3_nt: TGTGCCAGTAGTAGATCCCGGACAGGGGGGAACACCGGGGAGCTGTTTTTT
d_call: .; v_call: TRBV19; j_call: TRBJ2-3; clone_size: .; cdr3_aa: CASSIGGVTDTQYF; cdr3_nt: TGTGCCAGTAGTATCGGAGGAGTCACAGATACGCAGTATTTT
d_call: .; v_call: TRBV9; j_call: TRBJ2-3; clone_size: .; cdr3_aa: CASSVYGSRGTDTQYF; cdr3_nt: TGTGCCAGCAGCGTATACGGGAGCCGAGGCACAGATACGCAGTATTTT
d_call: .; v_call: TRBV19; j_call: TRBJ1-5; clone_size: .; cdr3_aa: CASGLQGSNQPQHF; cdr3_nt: TGTGCCAGTGGGCTTCAGGGTAGCAATCAGCCCCAGCATTTT
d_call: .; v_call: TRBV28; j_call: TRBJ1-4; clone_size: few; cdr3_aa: CASSATGVAKLFF; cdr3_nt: TGTGCCAGCAGCGCCACCGGGGTCGCAAAACTGTTTTTT
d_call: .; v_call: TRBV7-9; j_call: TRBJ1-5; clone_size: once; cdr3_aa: CAVTGSYSNQPQHF; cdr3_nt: TGTGCCGTAACGGGGAGTTATAGCAATCAGCCCCAGCATTTT
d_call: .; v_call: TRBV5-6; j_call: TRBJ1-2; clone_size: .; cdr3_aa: CASSLGGGQYGYTF; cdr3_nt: TGTGCCAGCAGCTTGGGCGGAGGTCAGTATGGCTACACCTTC
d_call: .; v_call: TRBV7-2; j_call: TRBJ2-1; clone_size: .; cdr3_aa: CASSSDYNNEQFF; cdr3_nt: TGTGCCAGCAGCTCAGACTATAACAATGAGCAGTTCTTC
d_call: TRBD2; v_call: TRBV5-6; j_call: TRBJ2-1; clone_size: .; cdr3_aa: CASSWIAGSSYNEQFF; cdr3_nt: TGTGCCAGCAGCTGGATAGCGGGGAGCTCCTACAATGAGCAGTTCTTC
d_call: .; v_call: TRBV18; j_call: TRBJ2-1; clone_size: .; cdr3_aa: CASSPINSVSYNEQFF; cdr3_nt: TGTGCCAGCTCACCAATTAATAGCGTCTCCTACAATGAGCAGTTCTTC
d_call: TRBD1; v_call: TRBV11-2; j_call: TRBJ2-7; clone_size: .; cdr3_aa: CASSSRTGGEQYF; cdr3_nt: TGTGCCAGCAGCTCCCGGACAGGGGGCGAGCAGTACTTC
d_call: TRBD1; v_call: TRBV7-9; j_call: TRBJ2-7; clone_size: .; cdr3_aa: CASSVGTGRQQYF; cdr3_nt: TGTGCCAGCAGCGTCGGGACAGGGAGGCAGCAGTACTTC
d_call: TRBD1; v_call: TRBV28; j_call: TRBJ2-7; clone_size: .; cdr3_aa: CASRPRGRDEQYF; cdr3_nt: TGTGCCAGCAGGCCCAGGGGGCGGGACGAGCAGTACTTC
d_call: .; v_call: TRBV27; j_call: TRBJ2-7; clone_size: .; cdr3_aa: CASRRGAGAALIYEQYF; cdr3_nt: TGTGCCAGCCGCCGGGGGGCAGGGGCCGCACTAATCTACGAGCAGTACTTC
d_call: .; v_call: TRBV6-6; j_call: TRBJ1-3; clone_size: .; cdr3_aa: CASSPFALAGAISGNTIYF; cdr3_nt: TGTGCCAGCAGTCCCTTCGCTTTGGCAGGGGCTATCTCTGGAAACACCATATATTTT
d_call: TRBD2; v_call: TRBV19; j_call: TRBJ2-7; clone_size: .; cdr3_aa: CASSIDLERGSTYEQYF; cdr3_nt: TGTGCCAGTAGTATAGATCTAGAGCGGGGATCCACCTACGAGCAGTACTTC
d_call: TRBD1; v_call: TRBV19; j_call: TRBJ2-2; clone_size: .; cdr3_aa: CASTGQGGTGELFF; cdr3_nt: TGTGCCAGTACGGGACAGGGTGGCACCGGGGAGCTGTTTTTT
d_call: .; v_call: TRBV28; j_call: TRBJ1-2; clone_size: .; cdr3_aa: CAICSYADYGYTF; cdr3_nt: TGTGCCATTTGCAGTTACGCGGACTATGGCTACACCTTC